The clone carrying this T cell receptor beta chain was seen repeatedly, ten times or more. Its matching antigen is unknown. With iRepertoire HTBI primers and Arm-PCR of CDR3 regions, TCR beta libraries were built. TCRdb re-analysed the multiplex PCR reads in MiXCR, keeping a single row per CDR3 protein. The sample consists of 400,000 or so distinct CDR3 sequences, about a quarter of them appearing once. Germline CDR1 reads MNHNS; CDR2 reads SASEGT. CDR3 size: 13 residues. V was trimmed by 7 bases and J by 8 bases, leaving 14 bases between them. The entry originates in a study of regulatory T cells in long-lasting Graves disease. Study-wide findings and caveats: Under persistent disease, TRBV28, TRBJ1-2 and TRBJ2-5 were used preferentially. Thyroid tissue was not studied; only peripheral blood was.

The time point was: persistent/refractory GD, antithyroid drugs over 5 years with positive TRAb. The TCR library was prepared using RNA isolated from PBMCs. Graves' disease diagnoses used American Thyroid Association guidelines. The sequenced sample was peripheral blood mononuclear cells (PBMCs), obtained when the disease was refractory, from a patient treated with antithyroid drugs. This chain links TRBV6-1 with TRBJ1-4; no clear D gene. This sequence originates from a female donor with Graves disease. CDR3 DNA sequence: TGTGCCAGCATTAACGCCTGGATCGAAAAACTGTTTTTT. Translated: CASINAWIEKLFF.